Following are 8 T cell receptor beta chains from one sample sequenced in a study of identical twins. A single record per CDR3 protein comes from TCRdb applying MiXCR to the 5' RACE reads. Altogether 600,000 to 700,000 distinct CDR3 sequences are present, 21% being singletons, with the ten largest covering 4% to 5.5%. This sample was also put to use in a study of T cells expressing NK-cell markers.

The sample taken for sequencing was PBMCs. Receptors originate from a young woman in good health.

This clonotype was seen a handful of times. This sequence joins TRBV5-4 and TRBJ2-6; a possible D gene is TRBD2 (5 bases). V lost 0 bases to trimming and J lost 2 bases, with 15 bases between them. Germline V CDR1 and CDR2: SGHNT, YYREEE (reference sequence). This CDR3 spans 18 amino acids. The CDR3 loop reads CASSLEPGLEPGANVLTF. CDR3 nucleotide sequence: TGTGCCAGCAGCTTGGAGCCGGGATTGGAGCCTGGGGCCAACGTCCTGACTTTC. The variable domain in full, with the rest retrieved from reference TRBV5-4 and TRBJ2-6, is ETGVTQSPTHLIKTRGQQVTLRCSSQSGHNTVSWYQQALGQGPQFIFQYYREEENGRGNFPPRFSGLQFPNYSSELNVNALELDDSALYLCASSLEPGLEPGANVLTFGAGSRLTVL.

The V call is TRBV5-1, the J call TRBJ2-1; tentative D call: TRBD2 (6 bases). The CDR3 sequence is 12 residues long. Germline V CDR1 and CDR2: SGHRS, YFSETQ. Trimming removed 0 bases at V and 15 bases at J, with 13 bases between. The CDR3 DNA is TGCGCCAGCAGCTTGGACGGGACTCTGGGGTTCTTC. Translated: CASSLDGTLGFF.

This clonotype was found a few times. This chain joins TRBV20-1 and TRBJ2-1, with D perhaps TRBD2 (6 bases). CDR3 length: 15 amino acids. V was pared by 0 bases and J by 6 bases, with 15 bases between. Germline-derived CDR1 and CDR2 are DFQATT and SNEGSKA (reference sequence). CDR3 amino acids: CSARDGEARGNEQFF. CDR3 in DNA: TGCAGTGCTAGAGATGGGGAGGCCCGGGGCAATGAGCAGTTCTTC.

This clonotype occurred many times. In DNA form, the CDR3 reads TGTGCCAGCAGATCCAGCTACGAGCAGTACTTC. Translation: CASRSSYEQYF. The chain carries TRBV25-1 and TRBJ2-7, with unresolved D. Trimming stripped 6 bases from V and 3 bases from J, with 6 bases between. The CDR3 sequence is 11 residues long. Germline-derived CDR1 and CDR2 are MGHDK and SYGVNS.

This clonotype has just a few counts. At one of its ends the junction is not consistent with the germline gene, which may arise from a read error. The V call is TRBV7-7, the J call TRBJ2-7; tentatively, D is TRBD2 (5 bases). The CDR3 sequence is 18 residues long. Germline CDR1 and CDR2: SSHAT and FNYEAQ (reference sequence). This chain's CDR3 is CASTKCGLRAPSSYEQYF. CDR3 in DNA: TGTGCTAGCACCAAATGTGGTCTGCGGGCGCCTAGCTCCTACGAGCAGTACTTC.

This chain joins TRBV20-1 and TRBJ1-6; possible D gene TRBD1, 5 bases. The CDR3 length is 13 residues. Looked up from germline, CDR1 is DFQATT and CDR2 is SNEGSKA (reference sequence). Trimming removed 8 bases from V and 5 bases from J, with 13 bases in between. The CDR3 coding sequence is TGCAGTCCCTATGGGGGTAATAATTCACCCCTCCACTTT. Translated: CSPYGGNNSPLHF.

This clonotype showed up just a few times. This rearrangement joins TRBV20-1 to TRBJ2-1; D is possibly TRBD1 (6 bases). The germline CDR1 and CDR2 sequences are DFQATT and SNEGSKA (reference sequence). V shed 3 bases and J shed 6 bases, with 18 bases lying between them. There are 15 residues in the CDR3. Here the CDR3 reads CSARRDMTFSNEQFF. As DNA, the CDR3 is TGCAGTGCTAGGAGGGACATGACCTTTTCCAATGAGCAGTTCTTC.

This clonotype occurred a few times. Relative to the germline gene, one junction end is altered; a read error may explain this. The genes are TRBV29-1 and TRBJ2-7; TRBD2 aligns across 8 bases. Germline loops: CDR1 SQVTM, CDR2 ANQGSEA. CDR3 size: 13 residues. The CDR3: CSVRPGGSSERYF. The CDR3 DNA follows: TGCAGCGTCCGGCCGGGGGGGAGCTCCGAGCGGTACTTC.